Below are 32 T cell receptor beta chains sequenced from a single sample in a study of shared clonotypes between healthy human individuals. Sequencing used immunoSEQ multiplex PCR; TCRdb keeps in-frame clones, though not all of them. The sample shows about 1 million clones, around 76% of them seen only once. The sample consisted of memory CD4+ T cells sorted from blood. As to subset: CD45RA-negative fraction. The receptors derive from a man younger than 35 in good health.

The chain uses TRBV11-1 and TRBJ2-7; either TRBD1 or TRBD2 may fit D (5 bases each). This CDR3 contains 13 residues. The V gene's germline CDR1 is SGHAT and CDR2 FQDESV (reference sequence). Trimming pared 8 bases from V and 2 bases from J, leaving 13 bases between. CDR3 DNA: TGTGCCAGCGGCCGGGACCTAACCTACGAGCAGTACTTC. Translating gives CASGRDLTYEQYF.

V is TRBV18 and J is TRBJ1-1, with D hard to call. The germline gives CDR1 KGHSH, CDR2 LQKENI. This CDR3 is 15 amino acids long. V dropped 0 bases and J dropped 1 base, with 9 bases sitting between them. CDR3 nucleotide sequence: TGTGCCAGCTCACCACCCTTGAACAGGAACACTGAAGCTTTCTTT. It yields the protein CASSPPLNRNTEAFF.

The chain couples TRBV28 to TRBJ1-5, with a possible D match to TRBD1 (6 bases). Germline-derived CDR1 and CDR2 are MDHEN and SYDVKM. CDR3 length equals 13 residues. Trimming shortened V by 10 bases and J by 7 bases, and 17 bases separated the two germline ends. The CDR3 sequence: CATRGTLGQPQHF. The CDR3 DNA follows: TGTGCCACCCGGGGGACACTAGGCCAGCCCCAGCATTTT.

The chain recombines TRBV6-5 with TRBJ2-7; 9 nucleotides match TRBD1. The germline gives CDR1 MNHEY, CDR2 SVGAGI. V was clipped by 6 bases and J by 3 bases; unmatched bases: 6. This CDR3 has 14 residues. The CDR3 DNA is TGTGCCAGCAGGTCCGGGACAGGGTTCTACGAGCAGTACTTC. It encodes CASRSGTGFYEQYF.

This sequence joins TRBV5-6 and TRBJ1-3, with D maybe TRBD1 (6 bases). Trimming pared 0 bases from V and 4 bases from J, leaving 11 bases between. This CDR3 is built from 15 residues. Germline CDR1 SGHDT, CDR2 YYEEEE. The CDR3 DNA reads TGTGCCAGCAGCTTGGGAACAGGGTTCGGAAACACCATATATTTT. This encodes CASSLGTGFGNTIYF.

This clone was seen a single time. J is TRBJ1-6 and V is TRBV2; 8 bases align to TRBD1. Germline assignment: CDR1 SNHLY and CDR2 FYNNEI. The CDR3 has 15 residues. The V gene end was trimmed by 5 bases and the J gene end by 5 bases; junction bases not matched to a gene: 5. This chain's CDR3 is CASSSQGADNSPLHF. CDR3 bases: TGTGCCAGCAGTTCCCAGGGGGCGGATAATTCACCCCTCCACTTT.

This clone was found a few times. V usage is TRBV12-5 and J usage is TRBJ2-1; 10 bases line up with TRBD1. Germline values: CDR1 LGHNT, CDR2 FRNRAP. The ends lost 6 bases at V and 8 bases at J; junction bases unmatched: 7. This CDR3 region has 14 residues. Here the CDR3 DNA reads TGTGCTAGTGGGTCGGGACAGGGGAACCATGAGCAGTTCTTC. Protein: CASGSGQGNHEQFF. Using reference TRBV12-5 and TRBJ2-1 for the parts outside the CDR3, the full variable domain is DARVTQTPRHKVTEMGQEVTMRCQPILGHNTVFWYRQTMMQGLELLAYFRNRAPLDDSGMPKDRFSAEMPDATLATLKIQPSEPRDSAVYFCASGSGQGNHEQFFGPGTRLTVL.

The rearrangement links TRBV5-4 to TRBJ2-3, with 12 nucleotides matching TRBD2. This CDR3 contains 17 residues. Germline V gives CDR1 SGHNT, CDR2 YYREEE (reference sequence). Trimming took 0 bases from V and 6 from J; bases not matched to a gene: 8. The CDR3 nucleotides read TGTGCCAGCAGCTTGGGGCTAGCGGGAGGGCAAGGCGATACGCAGTATTTT. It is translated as CASSLGLAGGQGDTQYF.

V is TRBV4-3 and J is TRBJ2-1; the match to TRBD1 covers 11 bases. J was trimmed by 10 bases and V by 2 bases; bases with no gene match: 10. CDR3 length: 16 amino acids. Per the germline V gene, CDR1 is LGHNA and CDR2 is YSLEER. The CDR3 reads CASSQTGTGGHLEQFF. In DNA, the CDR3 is TGCGCCAGCAGCCAAACCGGGACAGGGGGTCACCTGGAGCAGTTCTTC.

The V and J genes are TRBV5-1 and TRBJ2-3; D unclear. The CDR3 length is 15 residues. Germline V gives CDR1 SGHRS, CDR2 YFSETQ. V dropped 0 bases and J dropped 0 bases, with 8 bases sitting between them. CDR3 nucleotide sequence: TGCGCCAGCAGCTTGGTGTCGGCAAGCACAGATACGCAGTATTTT. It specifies CASSLVSASTDTQYF.

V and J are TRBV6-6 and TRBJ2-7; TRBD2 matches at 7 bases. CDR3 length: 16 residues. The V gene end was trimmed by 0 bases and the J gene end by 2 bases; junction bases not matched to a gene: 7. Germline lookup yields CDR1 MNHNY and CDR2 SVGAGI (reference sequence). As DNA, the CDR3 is TGTGCCAGCAGTTACTCGGGCCAGCGGGATACCTACGAGCAGTACTTC. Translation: CASSYSGQRDTYEQYF.

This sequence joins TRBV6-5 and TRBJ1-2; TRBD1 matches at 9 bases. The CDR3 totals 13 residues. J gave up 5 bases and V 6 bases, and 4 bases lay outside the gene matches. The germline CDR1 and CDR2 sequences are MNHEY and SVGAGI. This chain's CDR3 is CASRKGQGYGYTF. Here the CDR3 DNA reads TGTGCCAGCAGAAAGGGACAGGGATATGGCTACACCTTC.

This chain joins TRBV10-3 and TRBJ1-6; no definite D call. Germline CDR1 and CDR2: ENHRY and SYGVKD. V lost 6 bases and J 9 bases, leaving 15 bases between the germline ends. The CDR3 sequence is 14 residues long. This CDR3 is CAISPIEGPSPLHF. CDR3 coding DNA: TGTGCCATCAGCCCAATTGAGGGCCCTTCACCCCTCCACTTT.

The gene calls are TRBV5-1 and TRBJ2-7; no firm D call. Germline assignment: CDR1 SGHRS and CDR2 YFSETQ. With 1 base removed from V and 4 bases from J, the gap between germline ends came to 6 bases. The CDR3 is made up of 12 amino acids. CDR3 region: CASSLLGYEQYF. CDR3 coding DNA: TGCGCCAGCAGCTTGCTAGGATACGAGCAGTACTTC.

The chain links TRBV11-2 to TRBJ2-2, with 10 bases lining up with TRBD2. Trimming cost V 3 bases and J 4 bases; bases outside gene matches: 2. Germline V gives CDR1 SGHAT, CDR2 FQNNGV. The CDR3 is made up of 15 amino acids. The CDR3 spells CASSLGLATTGELFF. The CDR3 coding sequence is TGTGCCAGCAGCTTGGGACTAGCGACCACCGGGGAGCTGTTTTTT.

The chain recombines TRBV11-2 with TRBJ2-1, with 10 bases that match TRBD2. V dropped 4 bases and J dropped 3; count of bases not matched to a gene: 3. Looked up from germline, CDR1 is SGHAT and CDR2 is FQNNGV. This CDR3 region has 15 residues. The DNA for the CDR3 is TGTGCCAGCAGCTCGAGGACTAGCGGCTACAATGAGCAGTTCTTC. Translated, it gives CASSSRTSGYNEQFF.

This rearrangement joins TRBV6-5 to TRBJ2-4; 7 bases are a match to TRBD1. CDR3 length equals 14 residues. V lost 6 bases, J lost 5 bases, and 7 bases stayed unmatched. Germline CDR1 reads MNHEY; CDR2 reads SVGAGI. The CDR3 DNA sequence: TGTGCCAGCAGCCGGACAGGTGGAGAAAACATTCAGTACTTC. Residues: CASSRTGGENIQYF.

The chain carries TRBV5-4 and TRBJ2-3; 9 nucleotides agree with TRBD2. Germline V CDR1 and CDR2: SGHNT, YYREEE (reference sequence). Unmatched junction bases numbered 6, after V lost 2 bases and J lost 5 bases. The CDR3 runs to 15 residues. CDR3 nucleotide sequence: TGTGCCAGCAGCTTCGGCGGGGGGGCAGAAGATACGCAGTATTTT. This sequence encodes CASSFGGGAEDTQYF.

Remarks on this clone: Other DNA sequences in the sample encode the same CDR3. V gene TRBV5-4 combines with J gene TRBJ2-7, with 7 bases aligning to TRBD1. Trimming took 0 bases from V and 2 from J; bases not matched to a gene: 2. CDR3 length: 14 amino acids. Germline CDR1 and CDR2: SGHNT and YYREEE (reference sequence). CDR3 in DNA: TGTGCCAGCAGCTTGGACAGGGGTCCCTACGAGCAGTACTTC. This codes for CASSLDRGPYEQYF.

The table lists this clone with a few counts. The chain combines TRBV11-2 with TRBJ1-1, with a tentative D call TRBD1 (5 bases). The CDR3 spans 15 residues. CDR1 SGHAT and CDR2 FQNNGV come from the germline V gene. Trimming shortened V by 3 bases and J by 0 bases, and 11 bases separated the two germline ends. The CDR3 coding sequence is TGTGCCAGCAGCTTTACGACAGCCATGAACACTGAAGCTTTCTTT. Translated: CASSFTTAMNTEAFF.

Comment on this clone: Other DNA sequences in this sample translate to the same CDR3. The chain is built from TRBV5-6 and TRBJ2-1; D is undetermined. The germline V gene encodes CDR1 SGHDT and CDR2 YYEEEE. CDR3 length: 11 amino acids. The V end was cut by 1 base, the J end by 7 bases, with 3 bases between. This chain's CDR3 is CASSLRNEQFF. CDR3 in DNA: TGTGCCAGCAGCTTGAGGAATGAGCAGTTCTTC.

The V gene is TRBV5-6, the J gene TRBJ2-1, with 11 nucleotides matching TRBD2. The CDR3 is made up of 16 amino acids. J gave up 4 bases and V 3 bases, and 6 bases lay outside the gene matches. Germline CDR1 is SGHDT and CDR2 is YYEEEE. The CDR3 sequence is CASSSEGLAAYNEQFF. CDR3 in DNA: TGTGCCAGCAGCTCGGAGGGACTAGCGGCTTACAATGAGCAGTTCTTC.

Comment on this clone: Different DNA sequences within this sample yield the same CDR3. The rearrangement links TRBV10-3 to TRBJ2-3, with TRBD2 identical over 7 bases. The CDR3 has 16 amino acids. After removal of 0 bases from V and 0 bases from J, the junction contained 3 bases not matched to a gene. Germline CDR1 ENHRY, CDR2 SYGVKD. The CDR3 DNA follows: TGTGCCATCAGTGAGTCTGGGGGGGTTAGCACAGATACGCAGTATTTT. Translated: CAISESGGVSTDTQYF.

The CDR3 DNA is TGTGCCAGCAGCCAAGTAGGGGGACAAGTCTACGAGCAGTACTTC. Translation gives CASSQVGGQVYEQYF. This chain uses TRBV7-2 with TRBJ2-7, with D perhaps matching TRBD1 (6 bases). Germline V CDR1 and CDR2: SGHTA, FQGNSA. The CDR3 spans 15 residues. V shed 5 bases and J shed 3 bases, with 17 bases lying between them.

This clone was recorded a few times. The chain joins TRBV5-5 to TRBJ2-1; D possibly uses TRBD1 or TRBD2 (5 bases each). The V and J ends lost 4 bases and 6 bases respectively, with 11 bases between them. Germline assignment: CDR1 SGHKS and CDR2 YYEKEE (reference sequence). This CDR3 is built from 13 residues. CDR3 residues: CASSKGTVNEQFF. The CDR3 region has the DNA TGTGCCAGCAGCAAAGGGACCGTCAATGAGCAGTTCTTC. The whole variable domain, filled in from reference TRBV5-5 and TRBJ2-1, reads DAGVTQSPTHLIKTRGQQVTLRCSPISGHKSVSWYQQVLGQGPQFIFQYYEKEERGRGNFPDRFSARQFPNYSSELNVNALLLGDSALYLCASSKGTVNEQFFGPGTRLTVL.

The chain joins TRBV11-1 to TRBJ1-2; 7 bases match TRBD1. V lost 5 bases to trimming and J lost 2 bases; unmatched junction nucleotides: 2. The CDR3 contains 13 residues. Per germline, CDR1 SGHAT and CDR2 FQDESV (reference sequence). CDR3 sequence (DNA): TGTGCCAGCAGCATGGACAGGAACTATGGCTACACCTTC. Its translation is CASSMDRNYGYTF. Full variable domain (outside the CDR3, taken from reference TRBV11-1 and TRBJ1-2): EAEVAQSPRYKITEKSQAVAFWCDPISGHATLYWYRQILGQGPELLVQFQDESVVDDSQLPKDRFSAERLKGVDSTLKIQPAELGDSAMYLCASSMDRNYGYTFGSGTRLTVV.

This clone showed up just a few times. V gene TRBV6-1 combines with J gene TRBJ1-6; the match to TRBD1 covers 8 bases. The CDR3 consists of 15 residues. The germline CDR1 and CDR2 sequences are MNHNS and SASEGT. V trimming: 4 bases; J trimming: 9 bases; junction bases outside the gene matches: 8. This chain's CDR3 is CASSATDRGGSPLHF. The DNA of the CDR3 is TGTGCCAGCAGTGCTACAGACAGGGGTGGTTCACCCCTCCACTTT.

CDR3 loop: CASSSGNTIYF. The CDR3 DNA is TGTGCCAGCTCAAGTGGAAACACCATATATTTT. The rearrangement joins TRBV18 to TRBJ1-3; D is ambiguous. This CDR3 has 11 amino acids. CDR1 is KGHSH and CDR2 is LQKENI in the germline V gene. The V and J ends lost 5 bases and 3 bases respectively, with 2 bases between them.

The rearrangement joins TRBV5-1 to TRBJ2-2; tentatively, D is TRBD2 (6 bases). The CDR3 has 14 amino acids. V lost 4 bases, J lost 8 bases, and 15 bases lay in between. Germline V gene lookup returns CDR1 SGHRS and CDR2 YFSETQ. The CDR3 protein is CASSPRDSIGELFF. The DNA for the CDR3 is TGCGCCAGCAGCCCTCGGGACTCCATTGGGGAGCTGTTTTTT.

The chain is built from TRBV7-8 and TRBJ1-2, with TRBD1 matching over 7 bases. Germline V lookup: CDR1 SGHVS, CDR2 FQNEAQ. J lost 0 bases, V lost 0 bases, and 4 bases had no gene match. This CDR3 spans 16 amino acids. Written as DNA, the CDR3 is TGTGCCAGCAGCTTAGCTCGGGACAGCACTAACTATGGCTACACCTTC. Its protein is CASSLARDSTNYGYTF.

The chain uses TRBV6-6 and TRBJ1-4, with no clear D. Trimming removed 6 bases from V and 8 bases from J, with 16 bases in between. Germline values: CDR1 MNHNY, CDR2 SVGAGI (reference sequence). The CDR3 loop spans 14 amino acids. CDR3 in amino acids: CASRDGRVKEKLFF. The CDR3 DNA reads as TGTGCCAGCAGGGACGGACGGGTTAAGGAAAAACTGTTTTTT.

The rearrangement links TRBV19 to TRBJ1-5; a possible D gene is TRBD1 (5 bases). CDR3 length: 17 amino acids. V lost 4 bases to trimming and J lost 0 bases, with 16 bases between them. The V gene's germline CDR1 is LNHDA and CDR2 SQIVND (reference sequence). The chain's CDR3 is CASSNLGRGNSNQPQHF. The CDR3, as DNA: TGTGCCAGTAGTAACCTAGGTCGGGGGAATAGCAATCAGCCCCAGCATTTT.